The entry below describes one T cell receptor beta chain. The data originate from a study of T cell changes during pregnancy in multiple sclerosis. Germline assignment: CDR1 MNHEY and CDR2 SVGAGI. The CDR3 spans 15 residues. Germline trimming cut 4 bases from V and 3 bases from J; bases unmatched to any gene: 7. The data were produced by immunoSEQ multiplex PCR, yet TCRdb's version contains in-frame clones alone and is incomplete. The sample records 25,000 to 35,000 clones, about 90% being singletons. The sequence was collected from a female donor with multiple sclerosis, enrolled in a pregnancy study. J is TRBJ1-2 and V is TRBV6-5; 8 nucleotides agree with TRBD1. Sequenced material: CD8+ T cells from peripheral blood mononuclear cells, taken in the second trimester of pregnancy. Written as DNA, the CDR3 is TGTGCCAGCAGTTTTGACAGGGGAGACGACTATGGCTACACCTTC. It is translated as CASSFDRGDDYGYTF.